This T cell receptor (beta chain) came from a study of T-cell memory formation after mild COVID-19. Overall study context: TCR clusters mostly belonged to single donors.

Study conclusions and caveats: Memory sampled before infection contained some responding clones, suggesting cross-reactive memory joined. Among contracting clones, CD4+ were mainly CM/EM and CD8+ enriched in EMRA. The second-wave clones peaking on day 37 were not confirmed as SARS-CoV-2-specific.

A few counts support this clonotype. As yet, its antigen is unknown. TCRdb fed the 5' RACE reads into MiXCR, producing one record per CDR3 protein. The table lists hundreds of thousands of distinct CDR3 sequences, under 25% of them singletons, with about 12% in the top ten. This clonotype originated in an adult woman who had mild COVID-19 (a few samples of this study predate the infection). Cell type and time point are not known. The sample taken for sequencing was PBMCs or a T cell subset sorted from them (not recorded which).

CDR3 sequence reads: CASSYRADGGKVTEAFF. The CDR3 nucleotides read TGTGCCAGCAGTTACAGGGCGGATGGGGGGAAGGTCACTGAAGCTTTCTTT. The genes are TRBV6-5 and TRBJ1-1; D is possibly TRBD1 (5 bases). Germline V gene sequence: CDR1 MNHEY, CDR2 SVGAGI. Trimming left V 2 bases short and J 4 bases short, with 20 bases between. This CDR3 spans 17 amino acids.